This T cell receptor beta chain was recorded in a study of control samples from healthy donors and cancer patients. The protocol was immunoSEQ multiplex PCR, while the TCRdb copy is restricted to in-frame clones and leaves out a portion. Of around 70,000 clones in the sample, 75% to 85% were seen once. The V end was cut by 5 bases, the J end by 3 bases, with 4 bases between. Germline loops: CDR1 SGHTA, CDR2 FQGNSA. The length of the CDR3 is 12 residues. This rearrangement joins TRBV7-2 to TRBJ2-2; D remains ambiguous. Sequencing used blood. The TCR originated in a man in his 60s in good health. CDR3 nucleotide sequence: TGTGCCAGCAGCCAGGACACCGGGGAGCTGTTTTTT. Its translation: CASSQDTGELFF.